The clone carrying this T cell receptor beta chain occurred once. Its antigen is unknown. This entry is derived from a study of T cell responses to AZD1222 COVID-19 vaccine. The germline V gene has CDR1 SGHRS and CDR2 YFSETQ. The CDR3 is 14 residues long. V gave up 0 bases and J gave up 5 bases, with 8 bases separating them. Study-wide results and limits: Clonal diversity was possibly underestimated, and white British individuals and females predominated among donors. Repertoires were sampled only after the peak T cell response.

Produced via immunoSEQ multiplex PCR; TCRdb's table is partial and in-frame only. The sample yields over 90,000 clones, approximately 88% seen once. This sequence was found in an adult in good health. The sequenced sample was peripheral blood, obtained on day 0 of AZD1222 vaccination. This rearrangement joins TRBV5-1 to TRBJ2-2; D is unresolved. DNA for the CDR3: TGCGCCAGCAGCTTGGATAGAGGTACCGGGGAGCTGTTTTTT. This gives the protein CASSLDRGTGELFF. Full variable domain (rest looked up from reference TRBV5-1 and TRBJ2-2): KAGVTQTPRYLIKTRGQQVTLSCSPISGHRSVSWYQQTPGQGLQFLFEYFSETQRNKGNFPGRFSGRQFSNSRSEMNVSTLELGDSALYLCASSLDRGTGELFFGEGSRLTVL.